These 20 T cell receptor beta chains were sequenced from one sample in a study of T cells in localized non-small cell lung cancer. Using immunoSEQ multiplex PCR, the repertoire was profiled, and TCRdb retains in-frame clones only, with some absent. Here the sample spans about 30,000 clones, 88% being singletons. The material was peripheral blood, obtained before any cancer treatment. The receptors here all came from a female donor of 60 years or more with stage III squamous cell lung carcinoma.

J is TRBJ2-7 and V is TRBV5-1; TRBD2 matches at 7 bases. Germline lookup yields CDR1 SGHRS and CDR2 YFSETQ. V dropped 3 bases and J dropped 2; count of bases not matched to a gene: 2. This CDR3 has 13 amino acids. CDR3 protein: CASSWAGAYEQYF. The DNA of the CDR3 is TGCGCCAGCAGCTGGGCGGGGGCCTACGAGCAGTACTTC.

DNA of the CDR3: TGCGCCAGCAGCTTGGCCCTAGGACCACCACAAGAGACCCAGTACTTC. It is translated as CASSLALGPPQETQYF. The chain is built from TRBV5-1 and TRBJ2-5, with D unclear. With 0 bases removed from V and 2 bases from J, the gap between germline ends came to 14 bases. Germline-derived CDR1 and CDR2 are SGHRS and YFSETQ. The CDR3 sequence is 16 residues long.

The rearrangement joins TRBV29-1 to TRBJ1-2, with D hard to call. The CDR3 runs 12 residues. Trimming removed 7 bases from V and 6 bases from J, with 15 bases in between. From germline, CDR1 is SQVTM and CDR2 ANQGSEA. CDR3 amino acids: CSAGEEGDGYTF. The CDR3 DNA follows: TGCAGCGCCGGAGAGGAAGGTGATGGCTACACCTTC.

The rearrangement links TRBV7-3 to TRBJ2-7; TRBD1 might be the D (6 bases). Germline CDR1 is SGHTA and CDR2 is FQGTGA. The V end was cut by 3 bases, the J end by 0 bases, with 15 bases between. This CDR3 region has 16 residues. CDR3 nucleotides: TGTGCCAGCAGCTTGGTGAGACAGGCGAGCTCCTACGAGCAGTACTTC. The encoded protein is CASSLVRQASSYEQYF.

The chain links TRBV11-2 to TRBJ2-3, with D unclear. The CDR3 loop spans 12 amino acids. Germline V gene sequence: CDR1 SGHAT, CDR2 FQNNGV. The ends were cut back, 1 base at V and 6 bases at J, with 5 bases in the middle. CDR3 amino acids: CASSLGRDTQYF. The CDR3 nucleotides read TGTGCCAGCAGCTTAGGCCGGGATACGCAGTATTTT.

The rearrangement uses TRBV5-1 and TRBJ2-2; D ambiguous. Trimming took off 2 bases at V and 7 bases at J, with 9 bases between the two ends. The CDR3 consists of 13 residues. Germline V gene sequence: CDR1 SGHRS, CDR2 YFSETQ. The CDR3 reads CASSLSGFGELFF. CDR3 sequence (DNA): TGCGCCAGCAGCTTATCGGGTTTCGGGGAGCTGTTTTTT.

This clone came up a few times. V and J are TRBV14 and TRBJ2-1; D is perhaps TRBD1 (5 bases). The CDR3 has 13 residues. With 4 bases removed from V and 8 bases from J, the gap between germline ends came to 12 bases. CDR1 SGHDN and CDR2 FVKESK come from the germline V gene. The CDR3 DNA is TGTGCCAGCAGCCTGGCAGGGTCCCATGAGCAGTTCTTC. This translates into CASSLAGSHEQFF.

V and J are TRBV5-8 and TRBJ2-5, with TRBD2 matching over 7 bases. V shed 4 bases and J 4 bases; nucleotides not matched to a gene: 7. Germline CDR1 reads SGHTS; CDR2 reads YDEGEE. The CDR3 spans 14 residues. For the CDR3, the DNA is TGTGCCAGCAGCCGAGGGACTATCGCAGAGACCCAGTACTTC. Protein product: CASSRGTIAETQYF.

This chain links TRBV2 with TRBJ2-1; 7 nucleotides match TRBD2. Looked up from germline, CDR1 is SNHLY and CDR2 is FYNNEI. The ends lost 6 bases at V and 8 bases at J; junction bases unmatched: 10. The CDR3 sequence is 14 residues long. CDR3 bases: TGTGCCAGCAGGAGGCTTGGACTAGTCGATGAGCAGTTCTTC. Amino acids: CASRRLGLVDEQFF. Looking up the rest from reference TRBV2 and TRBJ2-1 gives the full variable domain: EPEVTQTPSHQVTQMGQEVILRCVPISNHLYFYWYRQILGQKVEFLVSFYNNEISEKSEIFDDQFSVERPDGSNFTLKIRSTKLEDSAMYFCASRRLGLVDEQFFGPGTRLTVL.

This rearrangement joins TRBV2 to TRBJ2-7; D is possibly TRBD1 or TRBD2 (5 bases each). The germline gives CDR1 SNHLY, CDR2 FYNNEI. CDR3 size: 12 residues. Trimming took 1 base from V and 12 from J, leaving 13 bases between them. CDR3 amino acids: CASSEGGSGRYF. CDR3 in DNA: TGTGCCAGCAGTGAAGGAGGGTCGGGACGGTACTTC.

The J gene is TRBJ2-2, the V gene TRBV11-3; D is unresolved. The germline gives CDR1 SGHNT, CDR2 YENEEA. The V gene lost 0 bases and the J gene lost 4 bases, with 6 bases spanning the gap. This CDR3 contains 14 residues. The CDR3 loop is CASSLEGSTGELFF. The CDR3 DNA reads TGTGCCAGCAGCTTAGAGGGATCCACCGGGGAGCTGTTTTTT.

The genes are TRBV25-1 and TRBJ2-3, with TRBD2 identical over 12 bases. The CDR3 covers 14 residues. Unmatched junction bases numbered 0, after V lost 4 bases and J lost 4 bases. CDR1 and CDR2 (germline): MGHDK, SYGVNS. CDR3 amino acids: CASSGTSGADTQYF. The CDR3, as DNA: TGTGCCAGCAGTGGGACTAGCGGGGCAGATACGCAGTATTTT.

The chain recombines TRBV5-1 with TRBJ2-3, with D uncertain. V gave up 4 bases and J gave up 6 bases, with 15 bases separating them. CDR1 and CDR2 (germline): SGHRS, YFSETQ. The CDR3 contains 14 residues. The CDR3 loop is CASSPIPGEDTQYF. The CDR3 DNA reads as TGCGCCAGCAGCCCGATACCCGGAGAGGATACGCAGTATTTT.

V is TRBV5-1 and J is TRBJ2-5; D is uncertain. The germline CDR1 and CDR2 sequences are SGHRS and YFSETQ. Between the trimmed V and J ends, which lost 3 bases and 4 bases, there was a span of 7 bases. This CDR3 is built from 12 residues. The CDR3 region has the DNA TGCGCCAGCAGCTGGGATTCAGAGACCCAGTACTTC. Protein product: CASSWDSETQYF.

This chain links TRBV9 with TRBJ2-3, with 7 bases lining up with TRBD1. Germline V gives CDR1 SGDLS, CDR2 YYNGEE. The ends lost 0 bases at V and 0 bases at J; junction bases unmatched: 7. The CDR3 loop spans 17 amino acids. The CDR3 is CASSVGRQQGSTDTQYF. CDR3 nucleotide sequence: TGTGCCAGCAGCGTAGGTCGTCAACAGGGGAGCACAGATACGCAGTATTTT.

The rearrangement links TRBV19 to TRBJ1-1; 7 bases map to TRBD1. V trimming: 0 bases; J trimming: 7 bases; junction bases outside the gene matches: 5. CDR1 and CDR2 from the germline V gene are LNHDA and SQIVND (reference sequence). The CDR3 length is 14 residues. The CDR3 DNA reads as TGTGCCAGTAGTATAGATCGTTGGGACAGTGAAGCTTTCTTT. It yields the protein CASSIDRWDSEAFF.

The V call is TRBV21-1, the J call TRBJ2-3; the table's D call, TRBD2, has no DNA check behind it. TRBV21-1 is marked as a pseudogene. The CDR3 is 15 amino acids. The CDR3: CATQRLAGSTDTQYF. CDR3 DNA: TGTGCCACCCAAAGACTAGCGGGGAGCACAGATACGCAGTATTTT.

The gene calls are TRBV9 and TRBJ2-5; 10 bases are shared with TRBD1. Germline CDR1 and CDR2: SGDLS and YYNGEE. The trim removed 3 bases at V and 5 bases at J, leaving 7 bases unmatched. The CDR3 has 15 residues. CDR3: CASSGQGAGKETQYF. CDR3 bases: TGTGCCAGCAGCGGACAGGGGGCAGGGAAGGAGACCCAGTACTTC. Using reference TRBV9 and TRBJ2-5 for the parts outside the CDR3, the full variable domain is DSGVTQTPKHLITATGQRVTLRCSPRSGDLSVYWYQQSLDQGLQFLIQYYNGEERAKGNILERFSAQQFPDLHSELNLSSLELGDSALYFCASSGQGAGKETQYFGPGTRLLVL.

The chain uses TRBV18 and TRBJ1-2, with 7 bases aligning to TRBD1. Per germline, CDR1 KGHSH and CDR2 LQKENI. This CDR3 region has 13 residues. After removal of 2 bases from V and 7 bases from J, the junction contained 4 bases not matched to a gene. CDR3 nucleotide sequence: TGTGCCAGCTCACCAGACAGGGAGGGTGGCTACACCTTC. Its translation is CASSPDREGGYTF. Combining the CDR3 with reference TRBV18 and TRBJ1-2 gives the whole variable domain NAGVMQNPRHLVRRRGQEARLRCSPMKGHSHVYWYRQLPEEGLKFMVYLQKENIIDESGMPKERFSAEFPKEGPSILRIQQVVRGDSAAYFCASSPDREGGYTFGSGTRLTVV.

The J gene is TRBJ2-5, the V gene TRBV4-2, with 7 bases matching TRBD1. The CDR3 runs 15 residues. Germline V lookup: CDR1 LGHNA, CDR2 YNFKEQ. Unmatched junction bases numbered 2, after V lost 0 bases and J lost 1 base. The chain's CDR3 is CASSQETGPQETQYF. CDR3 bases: TGTGCCAGCAGCCAAGAGACAGGGCCCCAAGAGACCCAGTACTTC.